These 25 T cell receptor beta chains share one sample of origin, sequenced in a study of blood T cell repertoires in COVID-19. This table comes from immunoSEQ multiplex PCR, and its TCRdb copy is limited to in-frame clones, with some not included. The data show under 350,000 clones, 89% seen once. Material: peripheral blood. These receptors all come from a man aged 45-65 years with acute or convalescent COVID-19.

The chain couples TRBV2 to TRBJ1-6, with a weak D call TRBD1 (5 bases). The V end was cut by 7 bases, the J end by 6 bases, with 19 bases between. The V gene's germline CDR1 is SNHLY and CDR2 FYNNEI. This CDR3 comprises 16 residues. Here the CDR3 DNA reads TGTGCCAGCAAAGGGGCAGGTCTGAAAGTTAATTCACCCCTCCACTTT. This gives the protein CASKGAGLKVNSPLHF.

The rearrangement uses TRBV7-3 and TRBJ2-5; D is unresolved. The V and J ends lost 3 bases and 0 bases respectively, with 14 bases between them. The CDR3 spans 16 residues. Germline V CDR1 and CDR2: SGHTA, FQGTGA. The DNA for the CDR3 is TGTGCCAGCAGCTTCAGGTTTGCTCCTTACCAAGAGACCCAGTACTTC. Translated, it gives CASSFRFAPYQETQYF. Full variable domain (outside the CDR3, taken from reference TRBV7-3 and TRBJ2-5): GAGVSQTPSNKVTEKGKYVELRCDPISGHTALYWYRQSLGQGPEFLIYFQGTGAADDSGLPNDRFFAVRPEGSVSTLKIQRTERGDSAVYLCASSFRFAPYQETQYFGPGTRLLVL.

This chain links TRBV3-1 (or the pseudogene TRBV3-2) with TRBJ2-7; 7 nucleotides line up with TRBD1. The V segment lost 3 bases and the J segment 0 bases; nucleotides outside the gene matches: 8. CDR1 is LGHDT and CDR2 is YNNKEL in the germline V gene (reference sequence). The CDR3 runs to 16 residues. The CDR3 sequence is CASSHMTGLYSYEQYF. Here the CDR3 DNA reads TGTGCCAGCAGCCATATGACAGGGCTCTACTCCTACGAGCAGTACTTC.

The rearrangement uses TRBV4-1 and TRBJ1-1, with 7 bases lining up with TRBD1. The CDR3 length is 15 residues. The V segment lost 0 bases and the J segment 10 bases; nucleotides outside the gene matches: 11. Per germline, CDR1 MGHRA and CDR2 YSYEKL. CDR3 nucleotides: TGCGCCAGCAGCCAAGATGGGGACAGCGCACTGAGAGCTTTCTTT. Translation gives CASSQDGDSALRAFF.

The V call is TRBV7-2, the J call TRBJ2-5; D may be TRBD2 (5 bases). CDR3 length: 14 amino acids. Trimming took off 5 bases at V and 1 base at J, with 11 bases between the two ends. CDR1 is SGHTA, CDR2 FQGNSA, per germline. CDR3 region: CASSQRVAQETQYF. In DNA form, the CDR3 reads TGTGCCAGCAGCCAGAGGGTCGCCCAAGAGACCCAGTACTTC.

The gene calls are TRBV27 and TRBJ1-6, with D perhaps TRBD1 (5 bases). The CDR3 runs 18 residues. CDR1 and CDR2 (germline): MNHEY, SMNVEV (reference sequence). V lost 6 bases and J 3 bases, leaving 21 bases between the germline ends. The CDR3 DNA is TGTGCCAGCAGCCCGATAGGGGAGGGTTGGGGCTATAATTCACCCCTCCACTTT. Protein product: CASSPIGEGWGYNSPLHF.

The V and J genes are TRBV11-2 and TRBJ2-7, with D unresolved. V was clipped by 3 bases and J by 3 bases, with 12 bases between them. Germline V gene sequence: CDR1 SGHAT, CDR2 FQNNGV. The CDR3 length is 14 residues. CDR3 DNA sequence: TGTGCCAGCAGCTTGTACAGTTCCAACTACGAGCAGTACTTC. It codes for CASSLYSSNYEQYF. The variable domain in full, with the rest retrieved from reference TRBV11-2 and TRBJ2-7, is EAGVAQSPRYKIIEKRQSVAFWCNPISGHATLYWYQQILGQGPKLLIQFQNNGVVDDSQLPKDRFSAERLKGVDSTLKIQPAKLEDSAVYLCASSLYSSNYEQYFGPGTRLTVT.

The chain couples TRBV27 to TRBJ2-1, with 9 bases that match TRBD2. Germline V gene data show CDR1 as MNHEY and CDR2 as SMNVEV (reference sequence). The CDR3 extends over 16 amino acids. The V segment lost 3 bases and the J segment 4 bases; nucleotides outside the gene matches: 7. In DNA, the CDR3 is TGTGCCAGCAGTTTCTCTAGCGGGGACCTTTACAATGAGCAGTTCTTC. Encoded protein: CASSFSSGDLYNEQFF.

The chain links TRBV7-8 to TRBJ1-5; tentative D call: TRBD1 (5 bases). CDR1 and CDR2 (germline): SGHVS, FQNEAQ. With 1 base removed from V and 2 bases from J, the gap between germline ends came to 9 bases. This CDR3 spans 15 amino acids. The CDR3: CASSLVGGGNQPQHF. The CDR3 DNA follows: TGTGCCAGCAGCTTAGTCGGGGGGGGCAATCAGCCCCAGCATTTT.

This clone was counted a single time. The genes are TRBV6-4 and TRBJ2-2; 9 bases agree with TRBD2. This CDR3 has 16 amino acids. After removal of 0 bases from V and 7 bases from J, the junction contained 6 bases not matched to a gene. Germline V gene lookup returns CDR1 MRHNA and CDR2 SNTAGT. CDR3 region: CASSDSASGAGGELFF. The CDR3 nucleotides read TGTGCCAGCAGTGACTCAGCTAGCGGGGCCGGCGGGGAGCTGTTTTTT.

Remarks on this clone: The junction departs from the called germline gene at one end, perhaps through a read error. The chain combines TRBV3-1 (or the pseudogene TRBV3-2) with TRBJ2-7; a possible D gene is TRBD1 (6 bases). Germline values: CDR1 LGHDT, CDR2 YNNKEL (reference sequence). CDR3 length equals 12 residues. As DNA, the CDR3 is TGTGCCAGCAGCCCAGGAGCCGGGACACAAGAATTC. It specifies CASSPGAGTQEF.

V and J are TRBV3-1 (or the pseudogene TRBV3-2) and TRBJ2-3; 10 nucleotides align to TRBD2. Germline CDR1 LGHDT, CDR2 YNNKEL (reference sequence). V lost 3 bases to trimming and J lost 1 base; unmatched junction nucleotides: 1. The CDR3 has 15 amino acids. CDR3 sequence: CASSHLAGGTDTQYF. The CDR3 DNA follows: TGTGCCAGCAGCCACCTAGCGGGGGGCACAGATACGCAGTATTTT.

The chain combines TRBV5-1 with TRBJ1-1, with a weak D call TRBD1 (5 bases). The V and J ends lost 0 bases and 12 bases respectively, with 15 bases between them. Germline CDR1 reads SGHRS; CDR2 reads YFSETQ. This CDR3 is 13 amino acids long. CDR3 loop: CASSLAQGTRTFF. CDR3 DNA: TGCGCCAGCAGCTTGGCCCAGGGCACCCGAACTTTCTTT.

J is TRBJ2-5 and V is TRBV18, with 12 bases fitting TRBD1. This CDR3 has 18 residues. Per the germline V gene, CDR1 is KGHSH and CDR2 is LQKENI. Trimming cost V 3 bases and J 4 bases; bases outside gene matches: 12. This CDR3 reads CASSPPLPGQGAGETQYF. In nucleotides, the CDR3 is TGTGCCAGCTCACCTCCTCTTCCGGGACAGGGGGCCGGAGAGACCCAGTACTTC.

The genes are TRBV5-1 and TRBJ1-6, with a weak D call TRBD1 (5 bases). Germline values: CDR1 SGHRS, CDR2 YFSETQ. V lost 3 bases and J 7 bases, leaving 11 bases between the germline ends. This CDR3 region has 14 residues. Here the CDR3 reads CASSSDRGNSPLHF. The CDR3 bases are TGCGCCAGCAGCTCCGACCGGGGGAATTCACCCCTCCACTTT.

This chain joins TRBV19 and TRBJ1-2; 8 nucleotides match TRBD1. Germline V gene data show CDR1 as LNHDA and CDR2 as SQIVND (reference sequence). This CDR3 is built from 15 residues. The V gene end was trimmed by 5 bases and the J gene end by 4 bases; junction bases not matched to a gene: 9. The CDR3 here is CASSPRGQALYGYTF. CDR3 sequence (DNA): TGTGCCAGTAGTCCCAGGGGGCAGGCCCTCTATGGCTACACCTTC.

This chain connects TRBV19 to TRBJ2-7; tentatively, D is TRBD1 (5 bases). CDR1 is LNHDA and CDR2 is SQIVND in the germline V gene (reference sequence). V was shortened by 3 bases and J by 6 bases, with 12 bases between the two germline ends. This CDR3 comprises 13 residues. CDR3 residues: CASSIDPRGEQYF. The CDR3 bases are TGTGCCAGTAGTATCGACCCAAGGGGCGAGCAGTACTTC.

The chain uses TRBV9 and TRBJ1-1, with TRBD1 matching 8 bases. In germline, CDR1 is SGDLS, CDR2 YYNGEE. J lost 5 bases, V lost 2 bases, and 5 bases had no gene match. The CDR3 has 14 amino acids. The CDR3 DNA sequence: TGTGCCAGCAGCGTCGCAGGGGGCTTAACTGAAGCTTTCTTT. It encodes CASSVAGGLTEAFF. Full variable domain (remainder filled in from reference TRBV9 and TRBJ1-1): DSGVTQTPKHLITATGQRVTLRCSPRSGDLSVYWYQQSLDQGLQFLIQYYNGEERAKGNILERFSAQQFPDLHSELNLSSLELGDSALYFCASSVAGGLTEAFFGQGTRLTVV.

CDR3 sequence reads: CASSELLSLEAFF. In DNA, the CDR3 is TGTGCCAGCAGTGAATTATTGTCTCTGGAAGCTTTCTTT. The chain carries TRBV25-1 and TRBJ1-1; D is uncertain. Germline V lookup: CDR1 MGHDK, CDR2 SYGVNS. This CDR3 has 13 residues. Deletions cut 1 base from V and 8 bases from J, with 11 bases between.

This chain joins TRBV19 and TRBJ2-7; D may be TRBD1 (6 bases). V gave up 8 bases and J gave up 1 base, with 12 bases separating them. Germline V gene sequence: CDR1 LNHDA, CDR2 SQIVND (reference sequence). This CDR3 spans 13 amino acids. For the CDR3, the DNA is TGTGCCAGTTCCCTGGGACATTCCTACGAGCAGTACTTC. Encoded protein: CASSLGHSYEQYF.

This rearrangement joins TRBV7-9 to TRBJ2-5; maybe TRBD2 (6 bases). The CDR3 covers 14 residues. Trimming removed 5 bases from V and 5 bases from J, with 15 bases in between. Germline CDR1 and CDR2: SEHNR and FQNEAQ (reference sequence). The CDR3 sequence is CASSHQEGMETQYF. The CDR3 region has the DNA TGTGCCAGCAGCCATCAGGAGGGGATGGAGACCCAGTACTTC.

This sequence joins TRBV29-1 and TRBJ1-2; 8 bases are shared with TRBD1. This CDR3 has 12 amino acids. Germline CDR1 is SQVTM and CDR2 is ANQGSEA. The V gene end was trimmed by 4 bases and the J gene end by 7 bases; junction bases not matched to a gene: 5. The chain's CDR3 is CSVADRVSGYTF. CDR3 sequence (DNA): TGCAGCGTTGCGGACAGGGTCTCTGGCTACACCTTC.

The chain joins TRBV2 to TRBJ2-2; D not certain. Germline V gene data show CDR1 as SNHLY and CDR2 as FYNNEI. The CDR3 covers 12 residues. V dropped 7 bases and J dropped 1 base, with 4 bases sitting between them. The CDR3 reads CASTVNTGELFF. CDR3 bases: TGTGCCAGCACAGTGAACACCGGGGAGCTGTTTTTT.

The V call is TRBV9, the J call TRBJ2-1, with 9 bases identical to TRBD1. CDR3 size: 15 residues. Germline V lookup: CDR1 SGDLS, CDR2 YYNGEE. Trimming cost V 4 bases and J 1 base; bases outside gene matches: 3. CDR3 sequence reads: CASSPGQGSYNEQFF. The CDR3 DNA reads TGTGCCAGCAGCCCGGGACAGGGTTCCTACAATGAGCAGTTCTTC.

In this sample, this clone turned up many times. The rearrangement joins TRBV2 to TRBJ2-1, with 8 nucleotides matching TRBD2. V lost 3 bases, J lost 8 bases, and 9 bases stayed unmatched. The germline V gene has CDR1 SNHLY and CDR2 FYNNEI. The CDR3 contains 15 residues. DNA for the CDR3: TGTGCCAGCAGTGACGTCGGGGGGGATTTCGATGAGCAGTTCTTC. Protein sequence: CASSDVGGDFDEQFF.